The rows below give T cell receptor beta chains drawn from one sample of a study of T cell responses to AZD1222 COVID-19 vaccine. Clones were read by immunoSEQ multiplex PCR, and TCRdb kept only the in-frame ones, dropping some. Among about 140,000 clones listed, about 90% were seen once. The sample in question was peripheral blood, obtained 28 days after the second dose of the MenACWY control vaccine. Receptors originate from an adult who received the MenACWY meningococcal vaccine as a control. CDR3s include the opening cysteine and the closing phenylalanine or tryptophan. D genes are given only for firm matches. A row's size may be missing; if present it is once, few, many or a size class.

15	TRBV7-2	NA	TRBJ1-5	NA	CASSLGLGGHQPQHF	TGTGCCAGCAGCTTAGGTTTGGGAGGGCATCAGCCCCAGCATTTT
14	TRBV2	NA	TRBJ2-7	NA	CASSNQGLVREQYF	TGTGCCAGCAGCAACCAGGGGCTAGTTAGGGAGCAGTACTTC
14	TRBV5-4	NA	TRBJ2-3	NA	CASSFRGDTDTQYF	TGTGCCAGCAGCTTTCGCGGGGACACAGATACGCAGTATTTT
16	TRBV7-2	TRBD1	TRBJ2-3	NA	CASSGNALGQGDTQYF	TGTGCCAGCAGCGGTAATGCGTTGGGACAGGGGGATACGCAGTATTTT
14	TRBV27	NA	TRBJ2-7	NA	CASSLSIGTYEQYF	TGTGCCAGCAGTTTATCGATAGGGACCTACGAGCAGTACTTC
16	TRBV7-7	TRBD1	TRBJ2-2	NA	CASSLSQGASTGELFF	TGTGCCAGCAGCTTAAGTCAGGGGGCAAGCACCGGGGAGCTGTTTTTT
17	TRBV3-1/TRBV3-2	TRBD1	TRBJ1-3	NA	CASSQEGGTGQGNTIYF	TGTGCCAGCAGCCAAGAAGGAGGGACAGGGCAAGGAAACACCATATATTTT
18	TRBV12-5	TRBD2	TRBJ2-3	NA	CASGPGTSGGAGTDTQYF	TGTGCTAGTGGTCCGGGGACTAGCGGGGGGGCCGGGACAGATACGCAGTATTTT
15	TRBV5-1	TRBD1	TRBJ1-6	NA	CASSLRTGVNSPLHF	TGCGCCAGCAGCTTACGGACAGGGGTGAATTCACCCCTCCACTTT
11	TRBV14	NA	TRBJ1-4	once	CASSQGTRMFF	TGTGCCAGCAGCCAAGGCACCAGGATGTTTTTT
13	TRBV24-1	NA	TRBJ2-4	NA	CATSDQNLNIQYF	TGTGCCACCAGTGACCAGAATCTAAACATTCAGTACTTC
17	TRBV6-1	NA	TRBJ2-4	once	CASRESTAQLAKNIQYF	TGTGCCAGCAGGGAATCTACAGCCCAGCTAGCCAAAAACATTCAGTACTTC
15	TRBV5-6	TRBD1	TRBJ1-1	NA	CASSNRDSRTIEAFF	TGTGCCAGCAGCAATCGGGACAGCAGAACTATTGAAGCTTTCTTT
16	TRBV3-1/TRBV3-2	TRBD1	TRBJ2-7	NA	CASSRVFDRAFHEQYF	TGTGCCAGCAGCCGAGTATTTGACAGGGCCTTCCACGAGCAGTACTTC
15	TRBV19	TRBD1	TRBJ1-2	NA	CASSIKPQGAHGYTF	TGTGCCAGTAGTATCAAACCTCAGGGGGCCCATGGCTACACCTTC
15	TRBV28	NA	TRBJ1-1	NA	CASTRDVGWNTEAFF	TGTGCCAGCACACGGGACGTTGGATGGAACACTGAAGCTTTCTTT
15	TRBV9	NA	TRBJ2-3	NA	CASSVEQGSTDTQYF	TGTGCCAGCAGCGTAGAGCAGGGAAGCACAGATACGCAGTATTTT
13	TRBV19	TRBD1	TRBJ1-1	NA	CASSTDRVDEAFF	TGTGCCAGTAGTACAGACAGGGTAGATGAAGCTTTCTTT
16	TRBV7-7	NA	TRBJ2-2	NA	CASSPRGTSNTGELFF	TGTGCCAGCAGCCCCCGTGGGACATCGAACACCGGGGAGCTGTTTTTT
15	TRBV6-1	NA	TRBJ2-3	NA	CASSEARASTDTQYF	TGTGCCAGCAGTGAAGCGAGGGCCAGCACAGATACGCAGTATTTT
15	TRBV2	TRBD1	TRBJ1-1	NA	CASTQGTVGQGEAFF	TGTGCCAGCACCCAAGGGACAGTTGGGCAGGGTGAAGCTTTCTTT
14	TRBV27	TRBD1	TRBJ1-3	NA	CASSPGTGLHTIYF	TGTGCCAGCAGTCCGGGGACAGGGTTACACACCATATATTTT
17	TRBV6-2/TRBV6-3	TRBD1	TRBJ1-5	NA	CASSVLMGQGLDQPQHF	TGTGCCAGCAGTGTACTCATGGGACAGGGGCTAGATCAGCCCCAGCATTTT
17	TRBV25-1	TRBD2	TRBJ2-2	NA	CASSENGLAGGPGELFF	TGTGCCAGCAGTGAGAACGGACTAGCGGGAGGGCCCGGGGAGCTGTTTTTT
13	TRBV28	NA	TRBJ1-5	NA	CASSFRGLGPQHF	TGTGCCAGCAGTTTTCGAGGACTGGGGCCCCAGCATTTT
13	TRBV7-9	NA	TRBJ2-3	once	CASRGYSTDTQYF	TGTGCCAGCAGAGGGTACAGCACAGATACGCAGTATTTT
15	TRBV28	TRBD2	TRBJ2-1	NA	CASSLDSGQYNEQFF	TGTGCCAGCAGTTTAGATAGCGGGCAATACAATGAGCAGTTCTTC
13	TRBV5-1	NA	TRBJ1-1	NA	CASSLDQNTEAFF	TGCGCCAGCAGCTTGGACCAGAACACTGAAGCTTTCTTT
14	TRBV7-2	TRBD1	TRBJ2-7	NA	CASNLWDRGYEQYF	TGTGCCAGCAACTTGTGGGACAGGGGATACGAGCAGTACTTC
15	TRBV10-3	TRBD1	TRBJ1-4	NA	CAISESGGGGEKLFF	TGTGCCATCAGTGAGTCAGGGGGCGGTGGTGAAAAACTGTTTTTT
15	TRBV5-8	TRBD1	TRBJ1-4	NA	CASSLGTGTNEKLFF	TGTGCCAGCAGCTTGGGGACAGGGACTAATGAAAAACTGTTTTTT
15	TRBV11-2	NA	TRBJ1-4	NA	CASSLAGEGGEKLFF	TGTGCCAGCAGCTTAGCCGGGGAGGGGGGCGAAAAACTGTTTTTT
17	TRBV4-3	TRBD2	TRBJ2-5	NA	CASSQDGLAGYQETQYF	TGCGCCAGCAGCCAAGACGGGCTAGCGGGGTATCAAGAGACCCAGTACTTC
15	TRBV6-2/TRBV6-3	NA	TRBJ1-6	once	CASSQRTEGNSPLHF	TGTGCCAGCAGTCAAAGGACAGAAGGGAATTCACCCCTCCACTTT
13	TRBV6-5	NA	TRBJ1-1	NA	CASSSATGSEAFF	TGTGCCAGCAGTTCCGCAACAGGCTCTGAAGCTTTCTTT
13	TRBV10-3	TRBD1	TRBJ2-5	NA	CAISGTGGETQYF	TGTGCCATCAGTGGGACAGGGGGAGAGACCCAGTACTTC
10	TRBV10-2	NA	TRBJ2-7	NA	CASQSYEQYF	TGCGCCAGCCAGAGCTACGAGCAGTACTTC
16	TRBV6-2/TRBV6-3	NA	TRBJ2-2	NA	CASSYGRDNPGGELFF	TGTGCCAGCAGTTACGGCAGGGACAACCCCGGCGGGGAGCTGTTTTTT
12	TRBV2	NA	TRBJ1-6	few	CASSKLNSPLHF	TGTGCCAGCAGTAAGCTTAATTCACCCCTCCACTTT
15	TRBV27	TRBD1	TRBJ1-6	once	CASSTPTGWNSPLHF	TGTGCCAGCAGTACCCCGACAGGGTGGAATTCACCCCTCCACTTT
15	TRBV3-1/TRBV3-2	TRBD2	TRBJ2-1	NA	CASSLGLAGVNEQFF	TGTGCCAGCAGCTTGGGACTAGCGGGAGTAAATGAGCAGTTCTTC
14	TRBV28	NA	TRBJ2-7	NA	CASSFDSNPHEQYF	TGTGCCAGCAGTTTTGACAGCAACCCCCACGAGCAGTACTTC
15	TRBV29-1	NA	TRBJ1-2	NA	CSVGGTGNRAYGHTF	TGCAGCGTGGGGGGAACAGGGAACCGGGCCTATGGCCACACCTTC
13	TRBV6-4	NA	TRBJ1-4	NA	CASSAGLGEKLFF	TGTGCCAGCAGTGCTGGGCTGGGTGAAAAACTGTTTTTT
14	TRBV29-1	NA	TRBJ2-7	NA	CSFRGAANSYEQYF	TGCAGCTTTCGTGGGGCGGCTAACTCCTACGAGCAGTACTTC
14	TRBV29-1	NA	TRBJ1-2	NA	CSVEEGSNNYGYTF	TGCAGCGTTGAAGAGGGCAGCAACAACTATGGCTACACCTTC
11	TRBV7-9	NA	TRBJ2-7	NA	CASGLSYEQYF	TGTGCCAGTGGACTTTCCTACGAGCAGTACTTC
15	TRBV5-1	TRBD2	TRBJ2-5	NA	CASSLAIAGGETQYF	TGCGCCAGCAGCTTGGCCATAGCGGGGGGTGAGACCCAGTACTTC
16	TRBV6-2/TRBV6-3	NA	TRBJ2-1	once	CASSYSVRGRYNEQFF	TGTGCCAGCAGTTATTCTGTAAGGGGTAGGTACAATGAGCAGTTCTTC
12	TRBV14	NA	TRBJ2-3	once	CASSPTADTQYF	TGTGCCAGCAGCCCCACGGCAGACACGCAGTATTTT
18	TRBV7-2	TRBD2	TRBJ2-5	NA	CASSPSGGLALVGETQYF	TGTGCCAGCAGCCCCTCGGGGGGACTAGCCCTTGTAGGAGAGACCCAGTACTTC
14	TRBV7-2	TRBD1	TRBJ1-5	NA	CASSHGTGYQPQHF	TGTGCCAGCAGCCACGGGACAGGGTATCAGCCCCAGCATTTT
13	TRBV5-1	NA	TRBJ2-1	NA	CASNWRGLEEQFF	TGCGCCAGCAACTGGCGGGGGCTCGAGGAGCAGTTCTTC
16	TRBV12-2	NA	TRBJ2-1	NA	CASRLGLGQPYNEQFF	TGTGCAAGTCGCTTAGGGTTGGGACAGCCCTACAATGAGCAGTTCTTC
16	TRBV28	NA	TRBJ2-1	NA	CASSYGGGITYNEQFF	TGTGCCAGCAGCTATGGTGGCGGGATTACCTACAATGAGCAGTTCTTC
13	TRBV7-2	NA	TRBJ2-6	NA	CASSLFGANVLTF	TGTGCCAGCAGCTTGTTCGGGGCCAACGTCCTGACTTTC
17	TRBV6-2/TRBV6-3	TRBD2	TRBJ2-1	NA	CASSHPSLAGVGNEQFF	TGTGCCAGCAGCCATCCGTCACTAGCGGGAGTGGGTAATGAGCAGTTCTTC